The clone carrying this T cell receptor (beta chain) showed up just once. Its antigen is unknown. Other DNA sequences in the same sample also yield this CDR3. This specimen belongs to a study of shared clonotypes between healthy human individuals. The naive CD8 subset, CD45RO-negative cells positively selected for CCR7, excluded terminally differentiated effector memory CD45RA+ cells. Donors comprised only Caucasian adults living in Nashville, Tennessee. The authors' processing: ImmunoSEQ supplied junction-only sequences lacking quality scores, so filtering was different. TCRdb keeps only in-frame clones here, not all; method: immunoSEQ multiplex PCR. V, J and clone size derive from that table, while D and trimming were established from the DNA sequence. The sample has about 590,000 clones, about 95% seen once; the top ten hold 0.11%. Study results and caveats: Although depth was large, rarefaction showed that sequencing of the sorted subsets was incomplete.

Germline trimming cut 5 bases from V and 5 bases from J; bases unmatched to any gene: 12. There are 16 residues in the CDR3. Germline V gene data show CDR1 as SEHNR and CDR2 as FQNEAQ (reference sequence). The receptor was isolated from a woman younger than 45 in good health. V gene TRBV7-9 combines with J gene TRBJ2-7; 10 bases are a match to TRBD1. The sequencing input was naive CD8+ T cells sorted from blood. The CDR3 spells CASSVPAGTGDHEQYF. The CDR3 DNA reads as TGTGCCAGCAGCGTGCCCGCCGGGACAGGGGACCACGAGCAGTACTTC.